This T cell receptor beta chain was recorded in a study of blood T cell repertoires in COVID-19 (dated by TCRdb to 2019 to 2021). About the full investigation: Collaborator samples came from the United States, Italy and Spain and covered acute and convalescent phases of COVID-19. The material from the prospective study consisted of cDNA or gDNA derived from T cells, B-cell-depleted T cells, or PBMCs. Subjects who had been exposed to COVID-19, were actively infected with it, or had recovered from it provided the deeply sampled blood TCRbeta repertoires that made up the dataset. A freely available public database, intended as a resource for researchers studying the immune response to SARS-CoV-2, is where the repertoires were released. Samples came from the ongoing ImmuneRACE study (first 160 participants) plus 1,254 subjects from 6 global collaborators. Sample metadata almost always included a de-identified subject ID, COVID-19 status, age in years and sex. Where available, HLA class I and class II types were obtained from metadata supplied by the sample provider rather than from assay-based typing.

In Seattle, one collaborating source enrolled patients while the infection was active and tracked those patients longitudinally over the course of disease. Whole blood was collected in K2EDTA tubes by collaborating institutions according to the institutions' own protocols. For TCRbeta analysis, collaborators shipped samples in one of three forms: frozen whole blood, isolated PBMCs, or DNA extracted from either of those sample types. TCRbeta CDR3 regions were amplified from genomic DNA using the immunoSEQ Assay, a bias-controlled multiplex PCR. Per the authors' processing: The number of nucleated cells in each sample was estimated by amplification of reference gene primers within the assay. Sequence reads were collapsed and filtered to measure the absolute abundance of every unique TCRbeta CDR3 rearrangement. Productive Simpson clonality was computed per sample as the square root of Simpson's diversity index over productive rearrangements. As stored in TCRdb, this immuneACCESS dataset retains in-frame rearrangements with V and J assigned. A fraction of the clones does not appear; measured against another copy, unresolved V genes explain less than half of the discrepancy, and the remainder lacks a known reason. The V and J calls and clone size are taken from that table; D and trimming were inferred from the DNA. The table for this sample lists around 260,000 clones; around 84% of them were counted only once. The leading ten clones occupy roughly 5% of the sample.

This clone has more than one count but fewer than ten. Its target antigen remains unknown. Within one base of it there is no much larger clone, and no base qualities were kept. Unmatched junction bases come to 9, with V trimmed by 4 bases and J by 3 bases. According to the germline V gene, CDR1 reads SGHTS and CDR2 reads YDEGEE. The CDR3, from cysteine to phenylalanine, totals 16 residues. The sequence is cut down to CDR3 DNA, 48 bases in frame from base 1. The research as a whole found: Clinical and demographic metadata were provided uncurated, with the amount varying by source and participant.

The origin of this receptor is a woman in her sixties with COVID-19, enrolled during active disease. The rearrangement joined TRBV5-8 to TRBJ1-3, and 8 bases in between align with TRBD1. Sequenced sample: peripheral blood. CDR3 protein: CASSHRTGHVGNTIYF. DNA sequence: TGTGCCAGCAGCCACCGGACAGGGCACGTTGGAAACACCATATATTTT.